The rows below give T cell receptor beta chains drawn from one sample of a study of identical twins. MiXCR was run by TCRdb on the 5' RACE reads, yielding one entry per CDR3 protein. The profile shows nearly 900,000 distinct CDR3 sequences, 12% of them singletons. The same data also contributed to another study, on yellow fever vaccine responses in identical twins.

Sequencing was carried out using PBMCs. The receptors originated from a woman in her late teens or twenties in good health. CDR3s include the opening cysteine and the closing phenylalanine or tryptophan. A D gene is named only where the DNA matches it firmly. The size of a clone is reported for some rows only, either as once, few or many, or as a class for expanded clones.

j_call v_call d_call clone_size cdr3_nt cdr3_aa
TRBJ2-2 TRBV7-3 TRBD1 - TGTGCCAGCAGCTCTCCGACAGGGATAGGGACCGGGGAGCTGTTTTTT CASSSPTGIGTGELFF
TRBJ1-1 TRBV29-1 - few TGCAGCGTCCGGGTCGACGGGGGGAACACTGAAGCTTTCTTT CSVRVDGGNTEAFF
TRBJ2-5 TRBV4-1 TRBD2 many TGCGCCAGCAGTCCTGTCTATTCAAAAGCGGGAGGGCTGCAAGAGACCCAGTACTTC CASSPVYSKAGGLQETQYF
TRBJ2-7 TRBV29-1 - - TGCAGCGTTTCAAGCGGGACAAGTCTCTACGAGCAGTACTTC CSVSSGTSLYEQYF
TRBJ2-3 TRBV12-3/TRBV12-4 - - TGTGCCAGTCATTCAACAGGGAATCCCTTATGGACAGATACGCAGTATTTT CASHSTGNPLWTDTQYF
TRBJ1-5 TRBV5-1 - many TGCGCCAGCAGCTTGTCAGGGAGTCAGCCCCAGCATTTT CASSLSGSQPQHF
TRBJ2-5 TRBV12-3/TRBV12-4 - few TGTGCCAGCAGCCGGGTGTGGCGGGAGACCCAGTACTTC CASSRVWRETQYF
TRBJ2-1 TRBV9 TRBD2 - TGTGCCAGCAGCCCGCGGACTAGCGGGCCCTACAATGAGCAGTTCTTC CASSPRTSGPYNEQFF
TRBJ1-5 TRBV28 TRBD1 many TGTGCCAGCAGTTCCCGGGGACAGGGGGCAGGGCAGCCCCAGCATTTT CASSSRGQGAGQPQHF
TRBJ1-1 TRBV7-3 TRBD1 few TGTGCCAGCAGCCTACGAACAGGGGGTACCATGAACACTGAAGCTTTCTTT CASSLRTGGTMNTEAFF
TRBJ1-5 TRBV28 - - TGTGCCAGCAGTTTATGGAGGGGTTTTCAGCCCCAGCATTTT CASSLWRGFQPQHF
TRBJ1-1 TRBV29-1 TRBD1 many TGCAGCGTTTTCACAGGGGGTTCTGAAGCTTTCTTT CSVFTGGSEAFF
TRBJ2-6 TRBV7-2 - once TGTGCCAGCAGCTTAGTACCTGTGATCTCTGGGGCCAACGTCCTGACTTTC CASSLVPVISGANVLTF
TRBJ2-2 TRBV6-1 TRBD2 few TGTGCCAGCAGTGGACTAGCGATGAACACCGGGGAGCTGTTTTTT CASSGLAMNTGELFF
TRBJ1-2 TRBV3-1 - many TGTGCCAGCAGCCACAGAGCCGGCTACACCTTC CASSHRAGYTF
TRBJ2-1 TRBV20-1 - few TGCAGTGCTAGAGATTTGTCTGGTGAGCAGTTCTTC CSARDLSGEQFF
TRBJ2-1 TRBV7-8 - - TGTGCCAGCAGCTTAGCGATCACAGGGACTAAGTTCTTC CASSLAITGTKFF
TRBJ2-7 TRBV27 - few TGTGCCAGCAGATCCGCCCGACAGGTGGCTGGCTACGAGCAGTACTTC CASRSARQVAGYEQYF
TRBJ1-2 TRBV15 - few TGTGCCACCAGCAGGCCAAGGGGGGAGGATGGCTACACCTTC CATSRPRGEDGYTF
TRBJ1-1 TRBV5-6 TRBD1 many TGTGCCAGCAGCTTACCCGGGACAGTGAACACTGAAGCTTTCTTT CASSLPGTVNTEAFF
TRBJ2-1 TRBV29-1 - - TGCAGCGTTGAGGGGTTTGGGCGGGGGCCTAAGGAAAGCTCCTACAATGAGCGGTTCTTC CSVEGFGRGPKESSYNERFF
TRBJ2-2 TRBV6-5 - - TGTGCCAGCAGTTACACAATGGCCGGGGAGCTGTTTTTT CASSYTMAGELFF
TRBJ2-1 TRBV19 TRBD2 few TGTGCCAGTAGGAAACTAGCGGGGGCTGTTAATGAGCAGTTCTTC CASRKLAGAVNEQFF
TRBJ1-1 TRBV5-1 - - TGCGCCAGCAGCTTGTGGCAGGAGAACACTGAAGCTTTCTTT CASSLWQENTEAFF
TRBJ2-1 TRBV5-4 TRBD2 few TGTGCCTGCACCTTATCAACGCGACTAGCGGTCAATGAGCAGTTCTTC CACTLSTRLAVNEQFF
TRBJ2-7 TRBV7-8 TRBD2 few TGTGCCAGCAGCTTTGTGGGAGGGCCCTCCGAGCAGTACTTC CASSFVGGPSEQYF
TRBJ1-1 TRBV10-3 - many TGTGCCACTGGACAGCTGAACACTGAAGCTTTCTTT CATGQLNTEAFF
TRBJ2-1 TRBV15 - - TGTGCCACCAGCAGGCCAATTAGCGGCAATGAGCAGTTCTTC CATSRPISGNEQFF
TRBJ2-2 TRBV12-5 - - TGTGCTAGTGGCCTCGGGAGTGGGGAGCTGTTTTTT CASGLGSGELFF
TRBJ2-7 TRBV12-3/TRBV12-4 TRBD2 many TGTGCCAGCAGTTTAGAGACTAGCGGGAGGGGACCTTACCTTTTC CASSLETSGRGPYLF
TRBJ1-3 TRBV15 - many TGTGCCACCAGCAGCAGGGCTGAAAACACCATATATTTT CATSSRAENTIYF
TRBJ2-3 TRBV20-1 TRBD2 few TGCAGTTACAAGCGGGAGGACCGCCTCTATTCTAGCACAGATACGCAGTATTTT CSYKREDRLYSSTDTQYF
TRBJ2-2 TRBV20-1 - few TGCAGTGCTAACCCAAAGGGGGGCGGGGCGATGAACACCGGGGAGCTGTTTTTT CSANPKGGGAMNTGELFF
TRBJ1-2 TRBV5-1 TRBD1 few TGCGCCAGCAGCCCGGGCTTCCCGAACAGGGGTGAGGACTATGGCTACACCTTC CASSPGFPNRGEDYGYTF
TRBJ2-1 TRBV29-1 - many TGCAGCGTCAAAATTACCGGGACCCCCGATGAGCAGTTCTTC CSVKITGTPDEQFF
TRBJ1-1 TRBV6-1 - - TGTGCCAGCAGTGAACTTCACTTAGGGGGACATTGGAACACTGAAGCTTTCTTT CASSELHLGGHWNTEAFF
TRBJ2-1 TRBV7-9 - - TGTGCCAGCACCGGGGGCGGGAGACTTTATGAGCAGTTCTTC CASTGGGRLYEQFF
TRBJ2-1 TRBV4-1 TRBD2 few TGCGCCAGCAGCCAAGATCGGCTAGCGGGGGGTACTTGGTATGAGCAGTTCTTC CASSQDRLAGGTWYEQFF
TRBJ2-3 TRBV20-1 - few TGCAGTGCTAGGTTTATAGGGTTCACAGATACGCAGTATTTT CSARFIGFTDTQYF
TRBJ1-6 TRBV12-3/TRBV12-4 - many TGTGCCAGCACCTTGGGGTCGGGGGGGCTGGTGCCACCCCTCCACTTT CASTLGSGGLVPPLHF
TRBJ2-5 TRBV6-4 TRBD1 few TGTGCCAGCAGCCCGGGACAGGGGAATGGAGAGACCCAGTACTTC CASSPGQGNGETQYF
TRBJ1-4 TRBV12-3/TRBV12-4 TRBD1 few TGTGCCAGCAGGACAGGGGAACATAATGAAAAACTGTTTTTT CASRTGEHNEKLFF
TRBJ1-2 TRBV12-3/TRBV12-4 - few TGTGCCAGCAGTGGCAGCCTAAACTATGGCTACACCTTC CASSGSLNYGYTF
TRBJ2-7 TRBV7-8 - - TGTGCCAGCAGCCCGACCCCCGACAGAACCTACGAGCAGTACTTC CASSPTPDRTYEQYF
TRBJ2-3 TRBV2 - many TGTGCCAGCAGTAAAGCTAGCGCCAGCACAGATACGCAGTATTTT CASSKASASTDTQYF
TRBJ2-2 TRBV10-2 TRBD1 - TGCGCCAGCAGTGAACAGGGGGCAGCGGACACCGGGGAGCTGTTTTTT CASSEQGAADTGELFF
TRBJ2-1 TRBV6-5 TRBD1 - TGTGCCAGCAGTTCTCCAGGGGGCCATGAGCAGTTCTTC CASSSPGGHEQFF
TRBJ2-1 TRBV14 TRBD2 few TGTGCCAGCAGTCGGACTAGCGGGGTTCCCTACAATGAGCAGTTCTTC CASSRTSGVPYNEQFF
TRBJ2-5 TRBV12-3/TRBV12-4 TRBD1 many TGTGCCAGCAGTGTGAACAGGGGACAGACCCAGTACTTC CASSVNRGQTQYF
TRBJ1-1 TRBV10-3 - many TGTGCCATCAGTGAACCCGACACCCGGAGCACTGAAGCTTTCTTT CAISEPDTRSTEAFF
TRBJ2-1 TRBV5-4 TRBD2 once TGTGCCAGCAGCCTATATAGCGGGGGGGAGTACAATGAGCAGTTCTTC CASSLYSGGEYNEQFF
TRBJ2-1 TRBV11-1 - - TGTGCCAGCAGCTTAAGTTTATCCGGGCGCAGGGACCCCTACAATGAGCAGTTCTTC CASSLSLSGRRDPYNEQFF
TRBJ2-4 TRBV2 - few TGTGCCAGCAGTGATGGAGAACTAGCCAAAAACATTCAGTACTTC CASSDGELAKNIQYF
TRBJ2-7 TRBV12-3/TRBV12-4 TRBD2 - TGTGCCAGCACCTTAGGACTAGCGGTCTTAAATAGGGAGCAGTACTTC CASTLGLAVLNREQYF
TRBJ2-4 TRBV3-1 - few TGTGCCAGCAGCCCACCAACAGGGTCCAAAAACATTCAGTACTTC CASSPPTGSKNIQYF